One sample yielded the 22 T cell receptor beta chains listed below, sequenced in a study of blood T cell repertoires in COVID-19. Sequencing used immunoSEQ multiplex PCR; TCRdb keeps in-frame clones, though not all of them. The sample consists of a few hundred thousand clones, about 92% of them appearing once. What was sequenced was PBMCs or T cells enriched from blood (not recorded which). These receptors all come from a woman in her twenties or thirties who had recovered from COVID-19.

CDR3 sequence reads: CASSIVGGGGQPQHF. CDR3 nucleotides: TGTGCCAGTAGTATTGTTGGGGGAGGGGGACAGCCCCAGCATTTT. The V gene is TRBV19, the J gene TRBJ1-5; tentatively, D is TRBD1 (6 bases). This CDR3 contains 15 residues. Germline V gives CDR1 LNHDA, CDR2 SQIVND (reference sequence). Trimming cost V 3 bases and J 7 bases, with 16 bases left between them.

The genes are TRBV10-3 and TRBJ2-3; 7 bases fit TRBD2. This CDR3 has 14 residues. J lost 1 base, V lost 2 bases, and 0 bases had no gene match. Germline V gene lookup returns CDR1 ENHRY and CDR2 SYGVKD. The CDR3 protein is CAISEAGGTDTQYF. CDR3 sequence (DNA): TGTGCCATCAGTGAGGCGGGGGGCACAGATACGCAGTATTTT.

This chain connects TRBV7-9 to TRBJ2-7, with D possibly being TRBD1 (5 bases). Trimming removed 5 bases from V and 2 bases from J, with 7 bases in between. CDR1 is SEHNR, CDR2 FQNEAQ, per germline (reference sequence). CDR3 length equals 12 residues. CDR3 region: CASSGATYEQYF. In DNA, the CDR3 is TGTGCCAGCAGCGGGGCGACCTACGAGCAGTACTTC.

This chain uses TRBV28 with TRBJ2-1; TRBD1 matches 9 bases. Germline lookup yields CDR1 MDHEN and CDR2 SYDVKM. V was pared by 8 bases and J by 5 bases, with 10 bases of the junction left unmatched. The CDR3 has 15 residues. CDR3 region: CASPPDRGSHNEQFF. CDR3 nucleotides: TGTGCCAGCCCCCCGGACAGGGGATCTCACAATGAGCAGTTCTTC.

The genes are TRBV15 and TRBJ2-5; maybe TRBD1 (6 bases). The germline V and J ends were trimmed by 3 bases and 5 bases, with 25 bases remaining between them. There are 18 residues in the CDR3. Germline V lookup: CDR1 LNHNV, CDR2 YYDKDF (reference sequence). The CDR3 loop is CATSSGRTGNRVRETQYF. The CDR3 DNA reads TGTGCCACCAGCAGTGGGAGAACCGGGAACAGGGTTCGCGAGACCCAGTACTTC.

V gene TRBV19 combines with J gene TRBJ2-1, with a weak D call TRBD1 (7 bases). V gave up 6 bases and J gave up 4 bases, with 16 bases separating them. Looked up from germline, CDR1 is LNHDA and CDR2 is SQIVND (reference sequence). The CDR3 runs to 15 residues. The chain's CDR3 is CASSLPRGVYNEQFF. The DNA for the CDR3 is TGTGCCAGTAGCCTTCCCAGGGGGGTTTACAATGAGCAGTTCTTC.

The V gene is TRBV11-2, the J gene TRBJ2-3; 15 nucleotides align to TRBD2. CDR1 SGHAT and CDR2 FQNNGV come from the germline V gene. The CDR3 runs to 17 residues. The V gene end was trimmed by 7 bases and the J gene end by 7 bases; junction bases not matched to a gene: 12. CDR3 nucleotide sequence: TGTGCCAGCAACGACGGGACTAGCGGGGGGTTCAGGTATACGCAGTATTTT. Protein product: CASNDGTSGGFRYTQYF.

The chain has TRBV7-8 and TRBJ1-1, with a possible D match to TRBD1 (5 bases). Between the trimmed V and J ends, which lost 1 base and 5 bases, there was a span of 8 bases. CDR3 length: 13 amino acids. Germline lookup yields CDR1 SGHVS and CDR2 FQNEAQ. CDR3 residues: CASSLGGGTEAFF. The CDR3 DNA reads as TGTGCCAGCAGCTTAGGTGGGGGGACTGAAGCTTTCTTT.

The chain carries TRBV30 and TRBJ1-4, with D tentatively TRBD1 (6 bases). The germline V gene encodes CDR1 GTSNPN and CDR2 SVGIG (reference sequence). The length of the CDR3 is 15 residues. Trimming cost V 3 bases and J 5 bases, with 16 bases left between them. The CDR3 region has the DNA TGTGCCTGGAGCCGAGGGGCAGGGGAAAATGAAAAACTGTTTTTT. Translated: CAWSRGAGENEKLFF.

The rearrangement joins TRBV28 to TRBJ1-5, with D unresolved. The CDR3 contains 14 residues. V shed 5 bases and J shed 9 bases, with 17 bases lying between them. Germline loops: CDR1 MDHEN, CDR2 SYDVKM. The chain's CDR3 is CASSIATGVRPQHF. In nucleotides, the CDR3 is TGTGCCAGCAGTATCGCGACCGGGGTTAGGCCCCAGCATTTT.

This sequence joins TRBV10-3 and TRBJ2-2, with D tentatively TRBD2 (6 bases). Germline V lookup: CDR1 ENHRY, CDR2 SYGVKD. V dropped 4 bases and J dropped 0 bases, with 6 bases sitting between them. The CDR3 is made up of 14 amino acids. The CDR3 DNA is TGTGCCATCAGTGCGGGGGCGAACACCGGGGAGCTGTTTTTT. It specifies CAISAGANTGELFF.

This clone has a single count. V usage is TRBV6-6 and J usage is TRBJ1-5; weak D call: TRBD1 (6 bases). The V and J ends lost 4 bases and 3 bases respectively, with 13 bases between them. Germline loops: CDR1 MNHNY, CDR2 SVGAGI (reference sequence). The CDR3 length is 15 residues. CDR3 bases: TGTGCCAGCAGTTCCGGGGCAGGGGACAATCAGCCCCAGCATTTT. As protein: CASSSGAGDNQPQHF.

In this sample, this clone turned up once. The CDR3 loop is CASSQEPGTVAGYTF. The DNA for the CDR3 is TGCGCCAGCAGCCAAGAACCGGGGACAGTGGCGGGCTACACCTTC. This chain joins TRBV4-1 and TRBJ1-2, with 7 bases lining up with TRBD1. Germline V CDR1 and CDR2: MGHRA, YSYEKL. With V trimmed by 0 bases and J by 8 bases, 9 bases remained unmatched. The CDR3 runs 15 residues.

The chain recombines TRBV25-1 with TRBJ2-1, with TRBD2 matching over 8 bases. The CDR3 runs to 14 residues. CDR1 is MGHDK and CDR2 is SYGVNS in the germline V gene. V gave up 6 bases and J gave up 6 bases; unmatched junction bases: 7. CDR3 protein: CASRGSGSSNEQFF. CDR3 nucleotide sequence: TGTGCCAGCAGGGGGAGCGGGAGCTCCAATGAGCAGTTCTTC.

The rearrangement joins TRBV9 to TRBJ2-2; 7 nucleotides align to TRBD1. The trim removed 2 bases at V and 4 bases at J, leaving 5 bases unmatched. The germline V gene has CDR1 SGDLS and CDR2 YYNGEE. The CDR3 is 15 residues long. The CDR3 coding sequence is TGTGCCAGCAGCGTTCAGACAGGGCTCACCGGGGAGCTGTTTTTT. Translating gives CASSVQTGLTGELFF.

V gene TRBV28 combines with J gene TRBJ2-7; 10 positions match TRBD1. The CDR3 spans 15 residues. Trimming took 5 bases from V and 2 from J; bases not matched to a gene: 6. Germline CDR1 and CDR2: MDHEN and SYDVKM. The CDR3 DNA is TGTGCCAGCAGTCGTACCGGGACAGGGGCCTACGAGCAGTACTTC. It yields the protein CASSRTGTGAYEQYF.

The chain joins TRBV18 to TRBJ1-3; a possible D gene is TRBD1 (5 bases). Trimming shortened V by 3 bases and J by 0 bases, and 9 bases separated the two germline ends. The CDR3 extends over 15 amino acids. Germline V CDR1 and CDR2: KGHSH, LQKENI. In nucleotides, the CDR3 is TGTGCCAGCTCACCGACAGTTCTCTCTGGAAACACCATATATTTT. Translation gives CASSPTVLSGNTIYF. The variable domain in full, with the rest retrieved from reference TRBV18 and TRBJ1-3, is NAGVMQNPRHLVRRRGQEARLRCSPMKGHSHVYWYRQLPEEGLKFMVYLQKENIIDESGMPKERFSAEFPKEGPSILRIQQVVRGDSAAYFCASSPTVLSGNTIYFGEGSWLTVV.

V is TRBV12-3 or TRBV12-4 and J is TRBJ1-4; D remains unclear. The CDR3 totals 12 residues. Trimming took off 6 bases at V and 13 bases at J, with 15 bases between the two ends. The CDR3 region is CASRPTSGLLFF. CDR3 DNA sequence: TGTGCCAGCAGACCTACTAGCGGGTTACTGTTTTTT.

The chain combines TRBV10-3 with TRBJ2-3, with TRBD2 identical over 14 bases. This CDR3 has 16 amino acids. Trimming removed 0 bases from V and 10 bases from J; junction bases left unmatched: 6. The germline V gene has CDR1 ENHRY and CDR2 SYGVKD. The CDR3 DNA follows: TGTGCCATCAGTGAGTCGGGACTAGCGGGGGCACAATCGCAGTATTTT. Translated: CAISESGLAGAQSQYF.

This chain uses TRBV5-8 with TRBJ2-3; D unresolved. Germline CDR1 SGHTS, CDR2 YDEGEE. The CDR3 extends over 12 amino acids. Trimming left V 4 bases short and J 4 bases short, with 7 bases between. The CDR3: CASSLRPDTQYF. In DNA, the CDR3 is TGTGCCAGCAGCCTTCGTCCAGATACGCAGTATTTT.

V usage is TRBV5-8 and J usage is TRBJ1-1; D gene ambiguous. The CDR3 contains 16 residues. Looked up from germline, CDR1 is SGHTS and CDR2 is YDEGEE. Trimming pared 4 bases from V and 3 bases from J, leaving 19 bases between. CDR3 in amino acids: CASSRTTPSPDTEAFF. Written as DNA, the CDR3 is TGTGCCAGCAGCCGTACTACTCCCTCTCCGGACACTGAAGCTTTCTTT.

Here the CDR3 DNA reads TGTGCCAGCAGCCCCTCTGGACAGGCATATGGCTACACCTTC. Translation: CASSPSGQAYGYTF. V usage is TRBV3-1 (or the pseudogene TRBV3-2) and J usage is TRBJ1-2; 7 positions agree with TRBD1. The CDR3 is 14 residues long. V lost 4 bases, J lost 5 bases, and 7 bases stayed unmatched. CDR1 is LGHDT and CDR2 is YNNKEL in the germline V gene (reference sequence).